These 28 T cell receptor beta chains came from one sample sequenced in a study of shared clonotypes between healthy human individuals. TCRdb's copy holds only in-frame clones and misses some; the assay was immunoSEQ multiplex PCR. The top ten clones hold under 0.45% of a sample with approximately 2.3 million clones, 85% to 95% of them seen once. The sequenced sample consisted of naive CD4+ T cells from PBMCs. Subset reported: CD45RA+ positively selected. All receptors derive from a man younger than 35 in good health. Some clones in this sample may be carry-over from other donors' samples.

The chain recombines TRBV10-3 with TRBJ2-2; D perhaps matches TRBD2 (6 bases). The germline CDR1 and CDR2 sequences are ENHRY and SYGVKD. V was pared by 7 bases and J by 6 bases, with 18 bases between. The CDR3 has 15 residues. The CDR3 sequence is CAINANREYSGELFF. In DNA form, the CDR3 reads TGTGCCATCAATGCAAACCGGGAGTACTCCGGGGAGCTGTTTTTT.

V and J are TRBV7-3 and TRBJ2-5; a possible D gene is TRBD2 (6 bases). The CDR3 sequence is 15 residues long. Germline values: CDR1 SGHTA, CDR2 FQGTGA. V shed 4 bases and J shed 4 bases, with 16 bases lying between them. This CDR3 reads CASSSITGGVETQYF. The CDR3 DNA follows: TGTGCCAGCAGCTCTATTACCGGCGGGGTAGAGACCCAGTACTTC.

The chain links TRBV11-1 to TRBJ2-5, with D hard to call. The CDR3 sequence is 13 residues long. Trimming stripped 0 bases from V and 4 bases from J, with 6 bases between. Germline V CDR1 and CDR2: SGHAT, FQDESV (reference sequence). CDR3 in DNA: TGTGCCAGCAGCTTAGCAGGCTCAGAGACCCAGTACTTC. This sequence encodes CASSLAGSETQYF.

The chain links TRBV7-3 to TRBJ2-7; a possible D gene is TRBD2 (6 bases). The CDR3 consists of 14 residues. V was clipped by 5 bases and J by 3 bases, with 14 bases between them. CDR1 and CDR2 (germline): SGHTA, FQGTGA. The CDR3 region is CASSLHGRGYEQYF. DNA for the CDR3: TGTGCCAGCAGCCTTCACGGGAGAGGCTACGAGCAGTACTTC.

V is TRBV5-7 and J is TRBJ2-7, with D possibly TRBD1 on 6 matching bases. TRBV5-7 is known as an ORF, though its function is uncertain. The ends were cut back, 4 bases at V and 4 bases at J, with 18 bases in the middle. The CDR3 contains 15 residues. CDR3 amino acids: CASSVGPEGEYEQYF. CDR3 in DNA: TGTGCCAGCAGCGTGGGACCCGAGGGGGAATACGAGCAGTACTTC.

The rearrangement links TRBV19 to TRBJ2-4, with D maybe TRBD1 (6 bases). This CDR3 has 16 amino acids. Trimming shortened V by 3 bases and J by 0 bases, and 12 bases separated the two germline ends. The germline CDR1 and CDR2 sequences are LNHDA and SQIVND (reference sequence). The CDR3 DNA follows: TGTGCCAGTAGTATTAGGACAGAGCTAGCCAAAAACATTCAGTACTTC. Residues: CASSIRTELAKNIQYF.

This chain uses TRBV6-5 with TRBJ2-6; D gene ambiguous. The germline gives CDR1 MNHEY, CDR2 SVGAGI. The CDR3 loop spans 15 amino acids. Trimming left V 5 bases short and J 3 bases short, with 11 bases between. CDR3 coding DNA: TGTGCCAGCAGTCAGACACCTTATGGGGCCAACGTCCTGACTTTC. It yields the protein CASSQTPYGANVLTF.

The chain recombines TRBV19 with TRBJ2-2; 7 bases line up with TRBD1. The germline CDR1 and CDR2 sequences are LNHDA and SQIVND (reference sequence). Trimming at V came to 6 bases and at J to 4 bases, leaving 8 bases not matched to a gene. The CDR3 extends over 15 amino acids. Here the CDR3 reads CASRLQTGFTGELFF. DNA of the CDR3: TGTGCCAGTAGGCTCCAGACAGGGTTCACCGGGGAGCTGTTTTTT.

The chain carries TRBV4-2 and TRBJ2-7; D is unresolved. Germline V gene data show CDR1 as LGHNA and CDR2 as YNFKEQ. The V end lost 1 base, the J end lost 3 bases, and 10 bases lay between the germline ends. The CDR3 has 14 residues. CDR3 coding DNA: TGTGCCAGCAGCCAAGTTGTACAGAACTACGAGCAGTACTTC. This gives the protein CASSQVVQNYEQYF.

The rearrangement links TRBV7-2 to TRBJ1-1; no firm D call. Per the germline V gene, CDR1 is SGHTA and CDR2 is FQGNSA. Trimming left V 5 bases short and J 3 bases short, with 16 bases between. The CDR3 sequence is 15 residues long. CDR3 residues: CASSLGSLSYTEAFF. The CDR3 coding sequence is TGTGCCAGCAGCCTGGGGTCGCTCTCTTACACTGAAGCTTTCTTT.

Concerning this clone: This CDR3 is also generated by other DNA sequences in the sample. The chain uses TRBV5-1 and TRBJ2-3; D remains ambiguous. The CDR3 extends over 14 amino acids. Per the germline V gene, CDR1 is SGHRS and CDR2 is YFSETQ. The V gene lost 0 bases and the J gene lost 1 base, with 6 bases spanning the gap. The CDR3 reads CASSLGRGTDTQYF. CDR3 DNA: TGCGCCAGCAGCTTGGGTCGGGGCACAGATACGCAGTATTTT.

The rearrangement joins TRBV6-5 to TRBJ1-2, with unresolved D. Trimming removed 0 bases from V and 4 bases from J, with 12 bases in between. This CDR3 comprises 15 residues. Germline V gene data show CDR1 as MNHEY and CDR2 as SVGAGI. Here the CDR3 reads CASSYSTGSFYGYTF. For the CDR3, the DNA is TGTGCCAGCAGTTACTCGACGGGCAGCTTCTATGGCTACACCTTC.

This chain uses TRBV2 with TRBJ1-1; 8 positions match TRBD1. Per germline, CDR1 SNHLY and CDR2 FYNNEI. This CDR3 is built from 15 residues. Trimming took 3 bases from V and 4 from J; bases not matched to a gene: 7. CDR3 protein: CASSDRQGARTEAFF. In nucleotides, the CDR3 is TGTGCCAGCAGTGATAGGCAGGGGGCTCGCACTGAAGCTTTCTTT.

CDR3 protein: CASSVRASNTGELFF. CDR3 nucleotides: TGCGCCAGCAGCGTCCGGGCCTCGAACACCGGGGAGCTGTTTTTT. This chain joins TRBV5-1 and TRBJ2-2; unclear D gene. The CDR3 spans 15 residues. The germline CDR1 and CDR2 sequences are SGHRS and YFSETQ. The germline V and J ends were trimmed by 4 bases and 0 bases, with 10 bases remaining between them. The full variable domain, in which reference TRBV5-1 and TRBJ2-2 provide the parts outside the CDR3, is KAGVTQTPRYLIKTRGQQVTLSCSPISGHRSVSWYQQTPGQGLQFLFEYFSETQRNKGNFPGRFSGRQFSNSRSEMNVSTLELGDSALYLCASSVRASNTGELFFGEGSRLTVL.

V usage is TRBV15 and J usage is TRBJ1-1; 8 positions match TRBD1. The CDR3 runs 15 residues. Trimming removed 4 bases from V and 0 bases from J; junction bases left unmatched: 4. Germline values: CDR1 LNHNV, CDR2 YYDKDF (reference sequence). CDR3 in DNA: TGTGCCACCAGCATAAGGACAGGGTTGAACACTGAAGCTTTCTTT. Translation gives CATSIRTGLNTEAFF. Full variable domain (rest looked up from reference TRBV15 and TRBJ1-1): DAMVIQNPRYQVTQFGKPVTLSCSQTLNHNVMYWYQQKSSQAPKLLFHYYDKDFNNEADTPDNFQSRRPNTSFCFLDIRSPGLGDTAMYLCATSIRTGLNTEAFFGQGTRLTVV.

The gene calls are TRBV4-1 and TRBJ1-5; D might be TRBD1 (6 bases). CDR3 length: 18 amino acids. V lost 2 bases, J lost 2 bases, and 19 bases lay in between. Germline V gives CDR1 MGHRA, CDR2 YSYEKL. Here the CDR3 DNA reads TGCGCCAGCAGCCAACCCGAAAAGGACAGTGGTCGCAATCAGCCCCAGCATTTT. This encodes CASSQPEKDSGRNQPQHF.

This clone was recorded a few times. V and J are TRBV7-2 and TRBJ1-1; D not certain. In germline, CDR1 is SGHTA, CDR2 FQGNSA. The V end was cut by 5 bases, the J end by 0 bases, with 10 bases between. The CDR3 has 14 residues. The CDR3 region is CASSPGLVNTEAFF. Written as DNA, the CDR3 is TGTGCCAGCAGCCCCGGACTCGTGAACACTGAAGCTTTCTTT.

This chain links TRBV9 with TRBJ2-7; TRBD1 matches at 7 bases. There are 14 residues in the CDR3. CDR1 and CDR2 (germline): SGDLS, YYNGEE. V gave up 3 bases and J gave up 2 bases; unmatched junction bases: 5. In DNA, the CDR3 is TGTGCCAGCAGCGCGACCGGGACAGCCTACGAGCAGTACTTC. This encodes CASSATGTAYEQYF.

The CDR3 DNA sequence: TGTGCCAGCAGTTCTAGCCAAGAGACCCAGTACTTC. Translated: CASSSSQETQYF. The J gene is TRBJ2-5, the V gene TRBV27; D call uncertain. This CDR3 is built from 12 residues. Trimming left V 4 bases short and J 1 base short, with 4 bases between. CDR1 and CDR2 from the germline V gene are MNHEY and SMNVEV (reference sequence).

The chain couples TRBV19 to TRBJ1-5; D ambiguous. Germline assignment: CDR1 LNHDA and CDR2 SQIVND (reference sequence). The CDR3 runs to 16 residues. V shed 4 bases and J shed 1 base, with 14 bases lying between them. This CDR3 is CASSTLPPVSNQPQHF. CDR3 coding DNA: TGTGCCAGTAGTACCTTACCCCCAGTGAGCAATCAGCCCCAGCATTTT.

The rearrangement uses TRBV28 and TRBJ2-7, with D uncertain. The length of the CDR3 is 14 residues. Germline CDR1 is MDHEN and CDR2 is SYDVKM. V was trimmed by 0 bases and J by 3 bases, leaving 9 bases between them. The chain's CDR3 is CASSLWGSYYEQYF. The CDR3 region has the DNA TGTGCCAGCAGTTTATGGGGCAGCTACTACGAGCAGTACTTC.

The chain links TRBV18 to TRBJ2-1; 8 nucleotides line up with TRBD1. CDR1 is KGHSH and CDR2 is LQKENI in the germline V gene. The CDR3 is 14 residues long. Trimming cost V 2 bases and J 8 bases; bases outside gene matches: 5. The CDR3 DNA reads as TGTGCCAGCTCACCAAGACAGGGGCGGGATGAGCAGTTCTTC. Residues: CASSPRQGRDEQFF.

The V call is TRBV7-9, the J call TRBJ2-3, with 15 bases matching TRBD2. In germline, CDR1 is SEHNR, CDR2 FQNEAQ (reference sequence). This CDR3 spans 17 amino acids. J lost 5 bases, V lost 0 bases, and 3 bases had no gene match. CDR3 sequence (DNA): TGTGCCAGCAGCTTAGCGGGGACTAGCGGGAGGATAGATACGCAGTATTTT. This encodes CASSLAGTSGRIDTQYF.

The chain employs TRBV27 and TRBJ2-1; 7 bases map to TRBD2. The CDR3 sequence is 16 residues long. The germline CDR1 and CDR2 sequences are MNHEY and SMNVEV (reference sequence). The V and J ends lost 5 bases and 4 bases, in that order; junction bases with no gene match: 11. The CDR3, as DNA: TGTGCCAGCAGTCGGACTAGTAGAGACGGATACAATGAGCAGTTCTTC. Its translation: CASSRTSRDGYNEQFF.

The chain is built from TRBV6-1 and TRBJ2-7; D might be TRBD1 or TRBD2, each matching 5 bases. Germline lookup yields CDR1 MNHNS and CDR2 SASEGT. The CDR3 length is 12 residues. The V end lost 8 bases, the J end lost 2 bases, and 10 bases lay between the germline ends. The CDR3 DNA reads TGTGCCAGCCGGGACGCACCCTACGAGCAGTACTTC. Translated: CASRDAPYEQYF.

The V gene is TRBV10-2, the J gene TRBJ1-1, with D possibly TRBD1 on 5 matching bases. Per germline, CDR1 WSHSY and CDR2 SAAADI. CDR3 length equals 12 residues. With 10 bases removed from V and 0 bases from J, the gap between germline ends came to 9 bases. This CDR3 is CATTDMNTEAFF. CDR3 bases: TGCGCCACCACGGACATGAACACTGAAGCTTTCTTT.

The rearrangement uses TRBV28 and TRBJ1-1, with D unclear. The germline V gene encodes CDR1 MDHEN and CDR2 SYDVKM. The CDR3 is made up of 15 amino acids. V was clipped by 7 bases and J by 1 base, with 16 bases between them. The CDR3 region is CASKYFGRENTEAFF. DNA for the CDR3: TGTGCCAGCAAATATTTTGGACGGGAGAACACTGAAGCTTTCTTT.

The chain employs TRBV7-2 and TRBJ2-3; 10 bases agree with TRBD1. The junction had 6 bases not matched to a gene; V was cut back by 4 bases and J by 2 bases. CDR1 and CDR2 (germline): SGHTA, FQGNSA. This CDR3 contains 16 residues. CDR3 DNA sequence: TGTGCCAGCAGCTCCCCGGGACAGGGGATCACAGATACGCAGTATTTT. This gives the protein CASSSPGQGITDTQYF.